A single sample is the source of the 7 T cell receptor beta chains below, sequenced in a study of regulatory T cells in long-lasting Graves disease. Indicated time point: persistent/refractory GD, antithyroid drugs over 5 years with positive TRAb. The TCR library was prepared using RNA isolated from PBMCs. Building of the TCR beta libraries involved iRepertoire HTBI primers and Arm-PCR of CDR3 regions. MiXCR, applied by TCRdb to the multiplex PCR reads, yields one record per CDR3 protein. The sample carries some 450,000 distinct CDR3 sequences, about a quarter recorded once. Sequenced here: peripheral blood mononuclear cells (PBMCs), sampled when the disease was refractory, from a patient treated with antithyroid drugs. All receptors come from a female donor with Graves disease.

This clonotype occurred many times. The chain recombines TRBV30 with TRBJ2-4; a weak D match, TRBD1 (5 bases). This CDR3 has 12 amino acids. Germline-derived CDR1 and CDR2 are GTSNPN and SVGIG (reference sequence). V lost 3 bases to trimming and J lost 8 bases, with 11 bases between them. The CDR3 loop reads CAWRGEGYIQYF. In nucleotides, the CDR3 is TGTGCCTGGAGAGGGGAAGGGTACATTCAGTACTTC.

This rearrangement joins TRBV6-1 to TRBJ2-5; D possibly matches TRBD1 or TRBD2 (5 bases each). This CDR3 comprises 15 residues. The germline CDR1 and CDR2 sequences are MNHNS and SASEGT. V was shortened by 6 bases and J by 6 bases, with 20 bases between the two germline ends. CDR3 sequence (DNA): TGTGCCAGCAGAATAGAGACAGAGGGCAGGAAGACCCAGTACTTC. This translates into CASRIETEGRKTQYF.

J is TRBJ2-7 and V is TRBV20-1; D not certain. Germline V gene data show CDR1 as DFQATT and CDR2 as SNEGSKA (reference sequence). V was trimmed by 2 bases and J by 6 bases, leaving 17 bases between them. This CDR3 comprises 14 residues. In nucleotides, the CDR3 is TGCAGTGCTAGAACCATTGGCCCTTTCTTCGAGCAGTACTTC. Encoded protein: CSARTIGPFFEQYF.

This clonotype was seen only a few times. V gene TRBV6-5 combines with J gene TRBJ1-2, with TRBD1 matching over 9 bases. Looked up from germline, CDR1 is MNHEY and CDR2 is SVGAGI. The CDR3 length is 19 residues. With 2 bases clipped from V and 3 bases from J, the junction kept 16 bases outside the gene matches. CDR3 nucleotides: TGTGCCAGCAGTTACGGGGGACAGGGCGAGGTTGTACGGGACTATGGCTACACCTTC. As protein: CASSYGGQGEVVRDYGYTF.

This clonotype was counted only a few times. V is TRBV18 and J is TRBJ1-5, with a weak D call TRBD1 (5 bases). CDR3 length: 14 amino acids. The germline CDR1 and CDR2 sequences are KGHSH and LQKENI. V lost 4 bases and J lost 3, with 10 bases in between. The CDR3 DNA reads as TGTGCCAGCTCACTGGGACCCCCCAATCAGCCCCAGCATTTT. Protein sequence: CASSLGPPNQPQHF.

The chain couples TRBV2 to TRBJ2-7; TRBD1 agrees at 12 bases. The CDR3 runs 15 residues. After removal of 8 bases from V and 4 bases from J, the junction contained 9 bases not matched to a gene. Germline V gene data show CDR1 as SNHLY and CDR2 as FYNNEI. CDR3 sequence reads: CASPRDRGLGYEQYF. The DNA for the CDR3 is TGTGCCAGCCCGAGGGACAGGGGGCTAGGGTACGAGCAGTACTTC.

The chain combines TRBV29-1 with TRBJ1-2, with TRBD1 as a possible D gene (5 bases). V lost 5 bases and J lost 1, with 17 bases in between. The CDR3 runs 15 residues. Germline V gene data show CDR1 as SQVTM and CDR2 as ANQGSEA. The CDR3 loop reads CSVPGPRLNNYGYTF. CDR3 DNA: TGCAGCGTTCCGGGACCCCGACTTAATAACTATGGCTACACCTTC. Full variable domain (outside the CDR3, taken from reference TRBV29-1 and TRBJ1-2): SAVISQKPSRDICQRGTSLTIQCQVDSQVTMMFWYRQQPGQSLTLIATANQGSEATYESGFVIDKFPISRPNLTFSTLTVSNMSPEDSSIYLCSVPGPRLNNYGYTFGSGTRLTVV.